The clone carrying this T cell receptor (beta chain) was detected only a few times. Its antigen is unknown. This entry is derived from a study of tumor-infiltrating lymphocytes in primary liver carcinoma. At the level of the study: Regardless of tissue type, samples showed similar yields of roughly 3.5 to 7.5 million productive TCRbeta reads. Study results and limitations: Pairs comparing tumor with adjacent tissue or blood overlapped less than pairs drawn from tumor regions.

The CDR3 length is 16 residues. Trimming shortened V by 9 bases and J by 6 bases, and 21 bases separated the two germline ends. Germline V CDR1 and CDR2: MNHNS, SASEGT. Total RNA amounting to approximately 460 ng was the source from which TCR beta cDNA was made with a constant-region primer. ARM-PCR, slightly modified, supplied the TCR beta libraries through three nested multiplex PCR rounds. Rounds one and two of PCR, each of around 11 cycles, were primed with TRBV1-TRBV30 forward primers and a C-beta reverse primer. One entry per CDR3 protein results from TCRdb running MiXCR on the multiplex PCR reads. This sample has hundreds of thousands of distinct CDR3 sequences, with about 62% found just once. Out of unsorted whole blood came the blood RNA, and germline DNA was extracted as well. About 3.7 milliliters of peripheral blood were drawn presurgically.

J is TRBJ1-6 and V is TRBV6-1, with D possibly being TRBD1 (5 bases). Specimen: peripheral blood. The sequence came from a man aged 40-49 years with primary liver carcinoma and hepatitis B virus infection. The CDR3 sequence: CASRAVQGDPNSPLHF. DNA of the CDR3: TGTGCCAGTAGAGCGGTTCAGGGAGACCCTAATTCACCCCTCCACTTT.